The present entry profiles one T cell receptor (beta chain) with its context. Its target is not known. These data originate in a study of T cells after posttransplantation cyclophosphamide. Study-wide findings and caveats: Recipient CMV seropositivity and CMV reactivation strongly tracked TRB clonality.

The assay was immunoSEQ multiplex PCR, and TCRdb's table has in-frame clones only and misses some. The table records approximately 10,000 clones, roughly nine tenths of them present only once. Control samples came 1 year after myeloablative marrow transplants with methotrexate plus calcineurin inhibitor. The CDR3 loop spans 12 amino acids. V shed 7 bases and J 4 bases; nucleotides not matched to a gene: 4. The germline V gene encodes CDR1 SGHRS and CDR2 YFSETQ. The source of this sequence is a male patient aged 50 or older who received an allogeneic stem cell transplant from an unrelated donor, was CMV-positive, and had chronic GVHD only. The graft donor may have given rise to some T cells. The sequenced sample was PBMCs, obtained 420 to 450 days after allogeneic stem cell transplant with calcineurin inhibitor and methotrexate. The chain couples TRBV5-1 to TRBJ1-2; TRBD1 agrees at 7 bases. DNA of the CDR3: TGCGCCAGCTCCGGGACAGCCTATGGCTACACCTTC. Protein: CASSGTAYGYTF.